These 13 T cell receptor beta chains share one sample of origin, sequenced in a study of blood T cell repertoires in COVID-19. Measured with immunoSEQ multiplex PCR; TCRdb has only the in-frame clones, and not every one. The repertoire consists of some 150,000 clones, with about nine tenths occurring once and the leading ten covering about 1.5%. The specimen was peripheral blood. These receptors were taken from a human donor in a cohort sampled during active COVID-19.

The J gene is TRBJ1-1, the V gene TRBV3-1 (or the pseudogene TRBV3-2); D gene ambiguous. Germline CDR1 reads LGHDT; CDR2 reads YNNKEL (reference sequence). Trimming shortened V by 1 base and J by 0 bases, and 9 bases separated the two germline ends. CDR3 length: 15 residues. The CDR3, as DNA: TGTGCCAGCAGCCAAGTAAGAGGTCTGAACACTGAAGCTTTCTTT. This encodes CASSQVRGLNTEAFF.

V is TRBV25-1 and J is TRBJ1-4; D might be TRBD1 (6 bases). Germline CDR1 reads MGHDK; CDR2 reads SYGVNS. This CDR3 contains 16 residues. Trimming took 2 bases from V and 6 from J, leaving 16 bases between them. In DNA form, the CDR3 reads TGTGCCAGCAGTGAAGGGTGGACAGCCGAATATGAAAAACTGTTTTTT. It specifies CASSEGWTAEYEKLFF.

This rearrangement joins TRBV7-2 to TRBJ1-2; TRBD1 is a possible D gene (5 bases). The CDR3 has 10 amino acids. V dropped 6 bases and J dropped 7 bases, with 6 bases sitting between them. The germline V gene encodes CDR1 SGHTA and CDR2 FQGNSA. The CDR3 DNA follows: TGTGCCAGCAGGGGGCTTGGCTACACCTTC. Its protein product is CASRGLGYTF.

The rearrangement links TRBV29-1 to TRBJ1-2, with 9 positions matching TRBD1. CDR1 and CDR2 (germline): SQVTM, ANQGSEA. The CDR3 totals 11 residues. Unmatched junction bases numbered 2, after V lost 6 bases and J lost 6 bases. DNA of the CDR3: TGCAGCGTACAGGGGGCTAATGGCTACACCTTC. It is translated as CSVQGANGYTF. The whole variable domain, remainder taken from reference TRBV29-1 and TRBJ1-2, is SAVISQKPSRDICQRGTSLTIQCQVDSQVTMMFWYRQQPGQSLTLIATANQGSEATYESGFVIDKFPISRPNLTFSTLTVSNMSPEDSSIYLCSVQGANGYTFGSGTRLTVV.

This chain joins TRBV19 and TRBJ1-6; D unresolved. The V gene's germline CDR1 is LNHDA and CDR2 SQIVND (reference sequence). This CDR3 region has 14 residues. CDR3 DNA: TGTGCGGCGGGTACCAGCTCCTATAATTCACCCCTCCACTTT. It is translated as CAAGTSSYNSPLHF. The full variable domain, rest sourced from reference TRBV19 and TRBJ1-6, is DGGITQSPKYLFRKEGQNVTLSCEQNLNHDAMYWYRQDPGQGLRLIYYSQIVNDFQKGDIAEGYSVSREKKESFPLTVTSAQKNPTAFYLCAAGTSSYNSPLHFGNGTRLTVT.

CDR3 residues: CASSVLTEPNTEAFF. In DNA form, the CDR3 reads TGTGCCAGCAGCGTACTGACAGAGCCGAACACTGAAGCTTTCTTT. The gene calls are TRBV9 and TRBJ1-1, with D perhaps TRBD1 (5 bases). CDR1 and CDR2 from the germline V gene are SGDLS and YYNGEE. The CDR3 loop spans 15 amino acids. V dropped 1 base and J dropped 1 base, with 11 bases sitting between them.

The V and J genes are TRBV5-8 and TRBJ1-5, with 8 bases identical to TRBD1. V lost 0 bases and J lost 0; bases outside the gene matches: 2. CDR1 is SGHTS and CDR2 is YDEGEE in the germline V gene. CDR3 size: 16 residues. The DNA of the CDR3 is TGTGCCAGCAGCTTGGTCACAGGGGGTAGCAATCAGCCCCAGCATTTT. This encodes CASSLVTGGSNQPQHF.

V gene TRBV5-4 combines with J gene TRBJ2-1; TRBD2 aligns across 8 bases. The CDR3 spans 17 residues. Per the germline V gene, CDR1 is SGHNT and CDR2 is YYREEE (reference sequence). The V gene end was trimmed by 4 bases and the J gene end by 3 bases; junction bases not matched to a gene: 12. Here the CDR3 reads CASSRSTRGGIYNEQFF. CDR3 coding DNA: TGTGCCAGCAGCCGAAGTACTCGGGGGGGGATCTACAATGAGCAGTTCTTC.

The rearrangement links TRBV27 to TRBJ1-5, with D perhaps matching TRBD1 (6 bases). The CDR3 has 13 amino acids. Germline CDR1 and CDR2: MNHEY and SMNVEV (reference sequence). Trimming took off 1 base at V and 6 bases at J, with 7 bases between the two ends. Here the CDR3 reads CASSLLGGQPQHF. The CDR3 DNA reads as TGTGCCAGCAGTTTATTAGGGGGTCAGCCCCAGCATTTT.

This rearrangement joins TRBV14 to TRBJ2-5, with 9 bases that match TRBD1. Trimming at V came to 6 bases and at J to 5 bases, leaving 4 bases not matched to a gene. The CDR3 runs to 13 residues. Germline CDR1 is SGHDN and CDR2 is FVKESK. The CDR3 is CASRFTGGETQYF. Here the CDR3 DNA reads TGTGCCAGCAGGTTTACAGGGGGCGAGACCCAGTACTTC.

The V call is TRBV2, the J call TRBJ2-5; D gene unclear. The V gene lost 7 bases and the J gene lost 0 bases, with 3 bases spanning the gap. Per germline, CDR1 SNHLY and CDR2 FYNNEI. The CDR3 extends over 11 amino acids. DNA of the CDR3: TGTGCCAGCACGGACCAAGAGACCCAGTACTTC. It encodes CASTDQETQYF.

The count of this clone is one. The rearrangement joins TRBV3-1 (or the pseudogene TRBV3-2) to TRBJ2-7; maybe TRBD2 (6 bases). The CDR3 is made up of 12 amino acids. The germline V gene encodes CDR1 LGHDT and CDR2 YNNKEL (reference sequence). Trimming cost V 4 bases and J 7 bases, with 11 bases left between them. CDR3 protein: CASSRTGVEQYF. In DNA form, the CDR3 reads TGTGCCAGCAGCCGGACGGGGGTGGAGCAGTACTTC.

The chain uses TRBV4-1 and TRBJ2-1; 9 nucleotides match TRBD2. Germline CDR1 MGHRA, CDR2 YSYEKL. The CDR3 has 17 amino acids. Trimming took 4 bases from V and 4 from J; bases not matched to a gene: 11. The CDR3 coding sequence is TGCGCCAGCAGCCGATGGTCTGGCGGGGGGGTTTACAATGAGCAGTTCTTC. It specifies CASSRWSGGGVYNEQFF.